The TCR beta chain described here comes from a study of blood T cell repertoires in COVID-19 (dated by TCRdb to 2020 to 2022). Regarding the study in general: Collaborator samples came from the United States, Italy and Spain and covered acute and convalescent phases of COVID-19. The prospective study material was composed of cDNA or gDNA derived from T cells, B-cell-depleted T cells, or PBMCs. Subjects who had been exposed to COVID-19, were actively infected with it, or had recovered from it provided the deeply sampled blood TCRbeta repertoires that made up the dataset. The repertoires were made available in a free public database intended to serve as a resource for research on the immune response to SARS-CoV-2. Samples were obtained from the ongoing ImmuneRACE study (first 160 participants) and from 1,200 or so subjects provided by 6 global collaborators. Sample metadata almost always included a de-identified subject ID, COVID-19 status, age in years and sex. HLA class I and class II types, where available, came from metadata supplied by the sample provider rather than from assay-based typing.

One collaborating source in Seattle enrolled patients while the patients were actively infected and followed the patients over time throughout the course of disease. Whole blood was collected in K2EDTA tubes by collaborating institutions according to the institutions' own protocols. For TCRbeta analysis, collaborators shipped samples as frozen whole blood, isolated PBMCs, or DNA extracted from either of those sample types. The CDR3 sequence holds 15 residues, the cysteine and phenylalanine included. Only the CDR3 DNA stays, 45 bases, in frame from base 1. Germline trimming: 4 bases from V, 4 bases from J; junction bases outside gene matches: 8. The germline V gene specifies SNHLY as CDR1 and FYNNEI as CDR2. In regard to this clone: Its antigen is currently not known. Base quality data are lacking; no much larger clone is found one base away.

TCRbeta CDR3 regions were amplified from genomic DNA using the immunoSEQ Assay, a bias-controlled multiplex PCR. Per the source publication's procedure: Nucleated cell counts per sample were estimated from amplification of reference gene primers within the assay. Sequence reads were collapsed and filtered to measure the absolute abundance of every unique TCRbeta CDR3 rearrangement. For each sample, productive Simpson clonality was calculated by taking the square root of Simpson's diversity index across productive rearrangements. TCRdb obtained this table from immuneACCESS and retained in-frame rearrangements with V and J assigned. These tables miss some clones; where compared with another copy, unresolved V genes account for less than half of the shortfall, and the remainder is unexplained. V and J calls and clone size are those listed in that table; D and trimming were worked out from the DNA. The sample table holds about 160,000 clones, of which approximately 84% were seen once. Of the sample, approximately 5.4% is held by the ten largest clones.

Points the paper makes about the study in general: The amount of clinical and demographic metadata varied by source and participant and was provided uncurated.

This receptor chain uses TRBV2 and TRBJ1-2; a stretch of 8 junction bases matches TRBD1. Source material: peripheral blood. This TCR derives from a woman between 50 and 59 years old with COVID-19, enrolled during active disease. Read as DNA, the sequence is TGTGCCAGCAGTGTAGGCAGGGGGCGTTCCTATGGCTACACCTTC. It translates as CASSVGRGRSYGYTF. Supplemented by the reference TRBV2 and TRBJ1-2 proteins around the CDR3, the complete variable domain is EPEVTQTPSHQVTQMGQEVILRCVPISNHLYFYWYRQILGQKVEFLVSFYNNEISEKSEIFDDQFSVERPDGSNFTLKIRSTKLEDSAMYFCASSVGRGRSYGYTFGSGTRLTVV.